These 27 T cell receptor beta chains share one sample of origin, sequenced in a study of cytomegalovirus exposure and HLA in healthy donors. PCR amplification relied on 60 Vbeta primers (plus 13 Jbeta primers). The protocol was immunoSEQ multiplex PCR, while the TCRdb copy is restricted to in-frame clones and leaves out a portion. The sample shows some 120,000 clones, about two thirds of them seen only once. Specimen: PBMCs. These receptors were obtained from a man in his sixties in good health and CMV-seropositive.

The rearrangement uses TRBV6-9 and TRBJ2-7; no firm D call. The V and J ends lost 10 bases and 0 bases respectively, with 10 bases between them. The CDR3 has 12 amino acids. Looked up from germline, CDR1 is MNHGY and CDR2 is SVAAGI. CDR3 sequence (DNA): TGTGCCACCATGCGGAACTCCTACGAGCAGTACTTC. This translates into CATMRNSYEQYF.

This clone was picked up one time. The chain recombines TRBV28 with TRBJ2-2; TRBD1 agrees at 9 bases. Germline loops: CDR1 MDHEN, CDR2 SYDVKM. V shed 7 bases, J shed 6 bases, and the junction held 12 bases outside the gene matches. This CDR3 is 16 amino acids long. CDR3 region: CASNLDRGQAPGELFF. The DNA of the CDR3 is TGTGCCAGCAATTTGGACAGGGGCCAGGCCCCCGGGGAGCTGTTTTTT.

This clone was found a few times. The V gene is TRBV5-6, the J gene TRBJ1-3; no clear D gene. Germline-derived CDR1 and CDR2 are SGHDT and YYEEEE. V was shortened by 4 bases and J by 3 bases, with 8 bases between the two germline ends. This CDR3 is built from 13 residues. The CDR3 DNA sequence: TGTGCCAGCAGCCCCCAGTTTGGAAACACCATATATTTT. This codes for CASSPQFGNTIYF.

The V and J genes are TRBV11-2 and TRBJ2-7, with D possibly matching TRBD1 (6 bases). The CDR3 has 15 residues. CDR1 SGHAT and CDR2 FQNNGV come from the germline V gene. V lost 6 bases and J lost 5, with 20 bases in between. The CDR3 loop is CASSTLDRNLHEQYF. CDR3 nucleotide sequence: TGTGCCAGCAGTACATTAGACAGGAATCTCCACGAGCAGTACTTC.

The CDR3 bases are TGTGCCAGCAGCCTGCCGGGAGATGGCTACACCTTC. Translated, it gives CASSLPGDGYTF. The genes are TRBV7-3 and TRBJ1-2; D is unresolved. Germline V gene sequence: CDR1 SGHTA, CDR2 FQGTGA. V was cut by 5 bases and J by 6 bases, with 10 bases left in between. The CDR3 runs 12 residues.

The chain is built from TRBV7-2 and TRBJ1-2, with D unclear. The CDR3 is made up of 11 amino acids. The germline V and J ends were trimmed by 5 bases and 4 bases, with 5 bases remaining between them. Germline values: CDR1 SGHTA, CDR2 FQGNSA. The CDR3 DNA reads TGTGCCAGCAGCCCCAGCTATGGCTACACCTTC. Encoded protein: CASSPSYGYTF.

This rearrangement joins TRBV11-2 to TRBJ1-4, with D perhaps matching TRBD1 (5 bases). V was shortened by 1 base and J by 4 bases, with 13 bases between the two germline ends. CDR1 is SGHAT and CDR2 is FQNNGV in the germline V gene. This CDR3 is built from 16 residues. Written as DNA, the CDR3 is TGTGCCAGCAGCTTAGTGCTTCAGGGCCTTAATGAAAAACTGTTTTTT. Translated: CASSLVLQGLNEKLFF.

CDR3 nucleotides: TGTGCCAGCTCAAACGACAGGGGTGTAGAAAAACTGTTTTTT. The encoded protein is CASSNDRGVEKLFF. The chain couples TRBV18 to TRBJ1-4; 8 positions agree with TRBD1. Germline loops: CDR1 KGHSH, CDR2 LQKENI. The V segment lost 5 bases and the J segment 8 bases; nucleotides outside the gene matches: 7. This CDR3 is 14 amino acids long.

The V and J genes are TRBV29-1 and TRBJ1-1, with TRBD1 as a possible D gene (5 bases). The CDR3 runs to 13 residues. Germline V gene lookup returns CDR1 SQVTM and CDR2 ANQGSEA. V was trimmed by 7 bases and J by 5 bases, leaving 17 bases between them. The CDR3 nucleotides are TGCAGCGCCCTAGAGCGGGGGGGGACTGAAGCTTTCTTT. This translates into CSALERGGTEAFF.

The chain is built from TRBV5-6 and TRBJ2-3, with D tentatively TRBD2 (6 bases). The CDR3 totals 14 residues. The germline V gene encodes CDR1 SGHDT and CDR2 YYEEEE. V lost 1 base and J 4 bases, leaving 10 bases between the germline ends. DNA for the CDR3: TGTGCCAGCAGCTTGCCCTGGGGGGCAGATACGCAGTATTTT. Translating it yields CASSLPWGADTQYF.

This clone was counted only a few times. The rearrangement links TRBV6-4 to TRBJ1-5; 8 nucleotides agree with TRBD1. The CDR3 has 17 amino acids. Germline CDR1 reads MRHNA; CDR2 reads SNTAGT. The ends lost 8 bases at V and 3 bases at J; junction bases unmatched: 15. CDR3 bases: TGTGCCAGCCAGGACAGGGAACCGAAGAAGGCCAATCAGCCCCAGCATTTT. Translating it yields CASQDREPKKANQPQHF.

The V gene is TRBV7-9, the J gene TRBJ2-7; no definite D call. Looked up from germline, CDR1 is SEHNR and CDR2 is FQNEAQ (reference sequence). The V end lost 6 bases, the J end lost 1 base, and 7 bases lay between the germline ends. This CDR3 comprises 12 residues. CDR3 DNA: TGTGCCAGCAGTTACAGTTCCTACGAGCAGTACTTC. This codes for CASSYSSYEQYF.

The chain has TRBV2 and TRBJ2-5, with D tentatively TRBD2 (7 bases). The ends were cut back, 8 bases at V and 1 base at J, with 11 bases in the middle. The germline V gene has CDR1 SNHLY and CDR2 FYNNEI. CDR3 size: 13 residues. The CDR3 is CASRGALQETQYF. CDR3 nucleotide sequence: TGTGCCAGCCGGGGGGCCCTCCAAGAGACCCAGTACTTC.

J is TRBJ2-7 and V is TRBV10-3; D possibly corresponds to TRBD2 (5 bases). V lost 7 bases and J 7 bases, leaving 14 bases between the germline ends. Germline assignment: CDR1 ENHRY and CDR2 SYGVKD. This CDR3 contains 12 residues. The CDR3 nucleotides are TGTGCCATCACCTCCGTCTCGGGGGAGCAGTACTTC. Protein product: CAITSVSGEQYF.

The CDR3 nucleotides are TGTGCCAGCAGCGTCGGCCGGACTCCTATGAACACTGAAGCTTTCTTT. Protein sequence: CASSVGRTPMNTEAFF. The chain is built from TRBV9 and TRBJ1-1; no clear D. Germline V gives CDR1 SGDLS, CDR2 YYNGEE. This CDR3 contains 16 residues. The ends were cut back, 2 bases at V and 0 bases at J, with 14 bases in the middle.

The chain couples TRBV5-4 to TRBJ2-2; tentatively, D is TRBD1 (5 bases). The CDR3 is made up of 14 amino acids. V lost 4 bases, J lost 5 bases, and 12 bases lay in between. Germline values: CDR1 SGHNT, CDR2 YYREEE (reference sequence). CDR3 DNA: TGTGCCAGCAGCCAACCCCAGGGAACCGGGGAGCTGTTTTTT. Translated, it gives CASSQPQGTGELFF. Using reference TRBV5-4 and TRBJ2-2 for the parts outside the CDR3, the full variable domain is ETGVTQSPTHLIKTRGQQVTLRCSSQSGHNTVSWYQQALGQGPQFIFQYYREEENGRGNFPPRFSGLQFPNYSSELNVNALELDDSALYLCASSQPQGTGELFFGEGSRLTVL.

This chain joins TRBV11-3 and TRBJ2-5; TRBD2 matches at 8 bases. The CDR3 has 15 amino acids. J was trimmed by 5 bases and V by 1 base; bases with no gene match: 6. Germline lookup yields CDR1 SGHNT and CDR2 YENEEA. CDR3 sequence: CASSLVAGGRETQYF. CDR3 DNA: TGTGCCAGCAGCTTAGTTGCGGGGGGAAGGGAGACCCAGTACTTC.

Points on this clone: Sequence at one end of the junction differs from germline and may be a read error. The chain carries TRBV6-5 and TRBJ1-1; D uncertain. The CDR3 extends over 11 amino acids. The germline gives CDR1 MNHEY, CDR2 SVGAGI. CDR3 sequence reads: CASNYLTEAFF. The CDR3 bases are TGTGCCAGCAATTACTTAACTGAAGCTTTCTTT.

The rearrangement links TRBV11-2 to TRBJ2-1, with 7 bases lining up with TRBD2. The CDR3 loop spans 15 amino acids. Trimming took 3 bases from V and 1 from J; bases not matched to a gene: 3. Germline V CDR1 and CDR2: SGHAT, FQNNGV. The CDR3 DNA follows: TGTGCCAGCAGCTTGGCGGGGGTGTCCTACAATGAGCAGTTCTTC. This codes for CASSLAGVSYNEQFF.

The CDR3 DNA reads TGTGCCAGTAGCCAGGCCGTAACAGGGGTTAAGGTGGCTTTCTTT. Encoded protein: CASSQAVTGVKVAFF. The chain couples TRBV19 to TRBJ1-1, with 7 bases lining up with TRBD1. CDR1 LNHDA and CDR2 SQIVND come from the germline V gene (reference sequence). The CDR3 totals 15 residues. The V segment lost 6 bases and the J segment 11 bases; nucleotides outside the gene matches: 18.

This chain links TRBV5-1 with TRBJ1-2; D is ambiguous. The CDR3 has 13 amino acids. Germline CDR1 and CDR2: SGHRS and YFSETQ. Trimming took off 4 bases at V and 0 bases at J, with 7 bases between the two ends. CDR3: CASSTTPNYGYTF. In DNA, the CDR3 is TGCGCCAGCAGCACCACACCTAACTATGGCTACACCTTC.

With regard to this clone: The junction differs from germline at one of its ends, possibly a read error. The chain links TRBV7-7 to TRBJ2-5; a weak D match, TRBD1 (5 bases). The CDR3 length is 15 residues. Per germline, CDR1 SSHAT and CDR2 FNYEAQ (reference sequence). The CDR3 coding sequence is TGTGCTAGCAGCTTAGATGTTCAGGGTCTAGAGACCCAGTACTTC. Translated, it gives CASSLDVQGLETQYF.

J is TRBJ1-1 and V is TRBV5-1; TRBD1 is a possible D gene (5 bases). The germline gives CDR1 SGHRS, CDR2 YFSETQ. This CDR3 is built from 17 residues. Deletions cut 0 bases from V and 0 bases from J, with 15 bases between. This chain's CDR3 is CASSLGLAGGMNTEAFF. The CDR3 DNA reads as TGCGCCAGCAGCTTGGGGTTGGCGGGGGGGATGAACACTGAAGCTTTCTTT.

As for this clone: Other DNA sequences in the same sample also yield this CDR3. The chain links TRBV18 to TRBJ1-1; tentative D call: TRBD1 (6 bases). The CDR3 has 14 amino acids. Germline V gene lookup returns CDR1 KGHSH and CDR2 LQKENI. Trimming took 2 bases from V and 1 from J, leaving 8 bases between them. This chain's CDR3 is CASSPGTRNTEAFF. Written as DNA, the CDR3 is TGTGCCAGCTCACCAGGGACAAGGAACACTGAAGCTTTCTTT.

The rearrangement links TRBV4-2 to TRBJ1-2; the D is unclear. The V end was cut by 0 bases, the J end by 7 bases, with 15 bases between. The CDR3 spans 15 residues. Germline V gene lookup returns CDR1 LGHNA and CDR2 YNFKEQ. CDR3 coding DNA: TGTGCCAGCAGCCAAGAGAGCGACGGAGTTAGTGGCTACACCTTC. As protein: CASSQESDGVSGYTF.

This CDR3 reads CASSPLSGAVNNEQFF. DNA for the CDR3: TGTGCCAGCTCACCTCTTAGCGGGGCAGTAAACAATGAGCAGTTCTTC. The genes are TRBV18 and TRBJ2-1; 8 nucleotides line up with TRBD2. The CDR3 is 16 residues long. With 3 bases clipped from V and 5 bases from J, the junction kept 9 bases outside the gene matches. Germline V gene data show CDR1 as KGHSH and CDR2 as LQKENI.

This rearrangement joins TRBV5-8 to TRBJ2-3; 13 nucleotides line up with TRBD2. Germline lookup yields CDR1 SGHTS and CDR2 YDEGEE. The length of the CDR3 is 17 residues. The V and J ends lost 0 bases and 3 bases, in that order; junction bases with no gene match: 4. DNA for the CDR3: TGTGCCAGCAGCTTGGTAACTAGCGGGGGGGCAACAGATACGCAGTATTTT. As protein: CASSLVTSGGATDTQYF.